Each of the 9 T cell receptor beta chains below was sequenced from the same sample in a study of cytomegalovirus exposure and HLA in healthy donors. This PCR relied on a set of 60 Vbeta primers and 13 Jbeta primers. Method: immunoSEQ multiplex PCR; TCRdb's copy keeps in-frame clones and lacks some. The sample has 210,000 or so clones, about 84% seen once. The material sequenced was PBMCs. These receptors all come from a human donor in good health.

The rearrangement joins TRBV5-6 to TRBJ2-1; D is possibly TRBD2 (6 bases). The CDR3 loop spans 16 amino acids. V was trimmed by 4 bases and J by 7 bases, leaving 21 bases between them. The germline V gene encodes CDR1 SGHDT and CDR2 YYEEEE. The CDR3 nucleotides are TGTGCCAGCAGCCCGGAGGGAGGACTTGGACTAAATGAGCAGTTCTTC. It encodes CASSPEGGLGLNEQFF.

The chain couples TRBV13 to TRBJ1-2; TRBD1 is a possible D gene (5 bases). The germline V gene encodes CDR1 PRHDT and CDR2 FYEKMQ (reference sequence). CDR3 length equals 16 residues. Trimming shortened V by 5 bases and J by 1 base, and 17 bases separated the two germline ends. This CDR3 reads CASSPSTRQINYGYTF. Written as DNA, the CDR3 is TGTGCCAGCAGCCCGTCCACCCGACAGATTAACTATGGCTACACCTTC.

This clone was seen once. In DNA form, the CDR3 reads TGTGCCAGCAGCTTGGGGGGGGTACCCGAAAAACTGTTTTTT. Its translation: CASSLGGVPEKLFF. This rearrangement joins TRBV5-4 to TRBJ1-4; TRBD1 is a possible D gene (5 bases). The germline V gene has CDR1 SGHNT and CDR2 YYREEE (reference sequence). The CDR3 length is 14 residues. Trimming removed 0 bases at V and 8 bases at J, with 11 bases between.

CDR3 amino acids: CASSQGVAGYGYTF. The CDR3 nucleotides read TGCGCCAGCAGCCAAGGAGTGGCAGGGTATGGCTACACCTTC. The chain joins TRBV4-3 to TRBJ1-2, with TRBD1 as a possible D gene (5 bases). This CDR3 is 14 amino acids long. V lost 1 base, J lost 5 bases, and 11 bases lay in between. Germline V gene data show CDR1 as LGHNA and CDR2 as YSLEER.

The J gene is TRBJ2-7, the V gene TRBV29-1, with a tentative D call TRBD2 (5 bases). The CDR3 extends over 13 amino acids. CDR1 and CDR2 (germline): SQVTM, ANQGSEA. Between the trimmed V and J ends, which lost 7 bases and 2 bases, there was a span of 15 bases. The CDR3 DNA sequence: TGCAGCGCTGAGAGCGGTCTTACCTACGAGCAGTACTTC. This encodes CSAESGLTYEQYF.

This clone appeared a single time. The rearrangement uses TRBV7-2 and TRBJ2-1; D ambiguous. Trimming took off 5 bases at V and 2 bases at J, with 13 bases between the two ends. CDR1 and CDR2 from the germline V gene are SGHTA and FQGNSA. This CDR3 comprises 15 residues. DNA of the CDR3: TGTGCCAGCAGCGCCGTCGGGTACCCCTACAATGAGCAGTTCTTC. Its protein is CASSAVGYPYNEQFF.

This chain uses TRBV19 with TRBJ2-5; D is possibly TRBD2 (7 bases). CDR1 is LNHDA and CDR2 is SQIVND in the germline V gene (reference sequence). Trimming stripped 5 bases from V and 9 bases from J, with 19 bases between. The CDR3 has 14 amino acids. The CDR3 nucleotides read TGTGCCAGTAGTCCCACGGGCGGGGGCTGGGCCCAGTACTTC. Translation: CASSPTGGGWAQYF.

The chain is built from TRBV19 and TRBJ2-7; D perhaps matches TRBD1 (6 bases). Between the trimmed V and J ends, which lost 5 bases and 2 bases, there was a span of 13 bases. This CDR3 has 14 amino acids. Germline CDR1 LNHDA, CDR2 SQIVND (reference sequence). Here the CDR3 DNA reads TGTGCCAGTAGTCCTGGACAGTTCACCTACGAGCAGTACTTC. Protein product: CASSPGQFTYEQYF.

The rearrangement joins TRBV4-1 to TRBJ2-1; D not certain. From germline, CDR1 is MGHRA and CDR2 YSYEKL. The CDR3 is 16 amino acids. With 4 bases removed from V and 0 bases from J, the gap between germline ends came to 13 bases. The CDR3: CASSPAGAYSYNEQFF. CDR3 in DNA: TGCGCCAGCAGCCCTGCTGGAGCTTACTCCTACAATGAGCAGTTCTTC.